The 26 T cell receptor beta chains in this list originate from one sample, sequenced in a study of T-cell reconstitution after alpha-beta-depleted transplantation in children. TCRbeta library preparation incorporated unique molecular identifiers. TCRdb reanalysed the PCR reads using MiXCR and keeps one entry per CDR3 protein. In the table there are some 200,000 distinct CDR3 sequences, 8.5% to 10% of which are singletons. The material was PBMCs from the stem cell graft donor, obtained from the stem cell graft. These receptors originate from a human donor who donated a stem cell graft to a child with acute lymphoblastic leukemia.

This clonotype was picked up many times. The J gene is TRBJ1-2, the V gene TRBV9, with D tentatively TRBD1 (6 bases). V was clipped by 3 bases and J by 0 bases, with 9 bases between them. Germline CDR1 SGDLS, CDR2 YYNGEE. CDR3 size: 14 residues. The CDR3 bases are TGTGCCAGCAGCGCCCGACAGGCTAACTATGGCTACACCTTC. It translates to CASSARQANYGYTF.

This clonotype has ten or more counts. The genes are TRBV7-7 and TRBJ2-2; the match to TRBD1 covers 7 bases. Germline CDR1 SSHAT, CDR2 FNYEAQ (reference sequence). The junction had 6 bases not matched to a gene; V was cut back by 6 bases and J by 5 bases. The CDR3 loop spans 14 amino acids. CDR3 sequence reads: CASRRGRLTGELFF. The CDR3 region has the DNA TGTGCCAGCAGGAGGGGGCGATTGACCGGGGAGCTGTTTTTT.

This clonotype was seen many times. The chain combines TRBV3-1 with TRBJ2-7; no reliable D call. Germline CDR1 reads LGHDT; CDR2 reads YNNKEL (reference sequence). The CDR3 extends over 13 amino acids. Between the trimmed V and J ends, which lost 0 bases and 7 bases, there was a span of 10 bases. CDR3 residues: CASSQELVREQYF. The CDR3 coding sequence is TGTGCCAGCAGCCAAGAACTGGTGAGGGAGCAGTACTTC.

This clonotype was counted at least ten times. This chain uses TRBV5-1 with TRBJ1-1; D call uncertain. This CDR3 has 14 amino acids. Trimming removed 1 base from V and 0 bases from J, with 7 bases in between. Germline loops: CDR1 SGHRS, CDR2 YFSETQ. The CDR3 bases are TGCGCCAGCAGCTTGAACGGACTGAACACTGAAGCTTTCTTT. It is translated as CASSLNGLNTEAFF.

The V call is TRBV7-6, the J call TRBJ2-5; 8 nucleotides line up with TRBD1. This CDR3 has 16 amino acids. Trimming cost V 4 bases and J 1 base; bases outside gene matches: 8. Germline V gene sequence: CDR1 SGHVS, CDR2 FNYEAQ. The CDR3 bases are TGTGCCAGCAGCTCCAGAGACAGGGGTCCCCAAGAGACCCAGTACTTC. The encoded protein is CASSSRDRGPQETQYF.

This clonotype came up a few times. The gene calls are TRBV5-4 and TRBJ2-1, with 8 bases aligning to TRBD2. Germline V gene sequence: CDR1 SGHNT, CDR2 YYREEE (reference sequence). The CDR3 is 16 amino acids. Unmatched junction bases numbered 7, after V lost 5 bases and J lost 0 bases. The CDR3 is CASSYIAGSSYNEQFF. The CDR3 DNA follows: TGTGCCAGCAGTTATATAGCGGGGAGCTCCTACAATGAGCAGTTCTTC.

This clonotype was observed many times. V and J are TRBV5-1 and TRBJ2-2, with D possibly matching TRBD1 (5 bases). The CDR3 is 13 amino acids. In germline, CDR1 is SGHRS, CDR2 YFSETQ. The V end lost 6 bases, the J end lost 6 bases, and 12 bases lay between the germline ends. The CDR3, as DNA: TGCGCCAGCAAAGGCAGGGAATCCGGGGAGCTGTTTTTT. This gives the protein CASKGRESGELFF.

The V call is TRBV12-5, the J call TRBJ2-3, with D perhaps TRBD1 (6 bases). V lost 5 bases and J 4 bases, leaving 13 bases between the germline ends. The germline V gene encodes CDR1 LGHNT and CDR2 FRNRAP. CDR3 length equals 14 residues. The CDR3, as DNA: TGTGCTAGTGGTCCATTGGGGGCCGCAGATACGCAGTATTTT. It encodes CASGPLGAADTQYF. Based on the CDR3 plus reference TRBV12-5 and TRBJ2-3, the full variable domain is DARVTQTPRHKVTEMGQEVTMRCQPILGHNTVFWYRQTMMQGLELLAYFRNRAPLDDSGMPKDRFSAEMPDATLATLKIQPSEPRDSAVYFCASGPLGAADTQYFGPGTRLTVL.

Many counts were recorded for this clonotype. The rearrangement uses TRBV10-1 and TRBJ2-4, with unresolved D. Germline CDR1 is WNHNN and CDR2 is SYGVQD (reference sequence). CDR3 length: 15 residues. The V end lost 6 bases, the J end lost 0 bases, and 12 bases lay between the germline ends. As DNA, the CDR3 is TGCGCCAGCAGCGCTGGGGAACTAGCCAAAAACATTCAGTACTTC. Its protein is CASSAGELAKNIQYF.

This clonotype showed up many times. This chain links TRBV12-3 or TRBV12-4 with TRBJ2-1; D call uncertain. There are 15 residues in the CDR3. The V end was cut by 7 bases, the J end by 2 bases, with 15 bases between. Here the CDR3 DNA reads TGTGCCAGCACCCAAGCTACGGGTCCCTACAATGAGCAGTTCTTC. It is translated as CASTQATGPYNEQFF.

The rearrangement links TRBV20-1 to TRBJ1-4; 8 bases map to TRBD1. V trimming: 3 bases; J trimming: 5 bases; junction bases outside the gene matches: 5. Germline CDR1 and CDR2: DFQATT and SNEGSKA (reference sequence). The CDR3 covers 14 residues. This chain's CDR3 is CSASGAGGNEKLFF. For the CDR3, the DNA is TGCAGTGCTAGCGGGGCAGGGGGCAATGAAAAACTGTTTTTT.

The V gene is TRBV3-1, the J gene TRBJ2-1; no reliable D call. From germline, CDR1 is LGHDT and CDR2 YNNKEL (reference sequence). This CDR3 is 16 amino acids long. Trimming removed 0 bases at V and 0 bases at J, with 9 bases between. The CDR3 sequence is CASSQEASPSYNEQFF. The CDR3 nucleotides read TGTGCCAGCAGCCAAGAGGCCTCCCCCTCCTACAATGAGCAGTTCTTC.

This clonotype occurred once. The CDR3 ends on some other residue instead of the conserved phenylalanine or tryptophan, so this is likely a read error. The genes are TRBV5-6 and TRBJ1-4; TRBD1 agrees at 7 bases. The CDR3 runs to 15 residues. V shed 4 bases, J shed 6 bases, and the junction held 9 bases outside the gene matches. The V gene's germline CDR1 is SGHDT and CDR2 YYEEEE. For the CDR3, the DNA is TGTGCCAGCAGCCATTCGACAGGGAACGATGAAAAACTGTTTTAT. It is translated as CASSHSTGNDEKLFY.

This clonotype came up many times. The DNA is left out, because the CDR3 cannot be placed on it with certainty; the CDR3 is given as TCRdb lists it. The chain combines TRBV6-5 with TRBJ1-1. From its first to its last residue, the CDR3 has 14 amino acids. Germline CDR1 and CDR2: MNHEY and SVGAGI. CDR3 amino acids: CASSSSTGNTEAFF.

This clonotype turned up a few times. J is TRBJ2-7 and V is TRBV5-1, with D tentatively TRBD2 (6 bases). The germline gives CDR1 SGHRS, CDR2 YFSETQ. V was cut by 2 bases and J by 0 bases, with 12 bases left in between. The CDR3 spans 15 residues. The CDR3 spells CASSLGGTLSYEQYF. CDR3 DNA sequence: TGCGCCAGCAGCTTAGGCGGGACCCTCTCCTACGAGCAGTACTTC. Looking up the rest from reference TRBV5-1 and TRBJ2-7 gives the full variable domain: KAGVTQTPRYLIKTRGQQVTLSCSPISGHRSVSWYQQTPGQGLQFLFEYFSETQRNKGNFPGRFSGRQFSNSRSEMNVSTLELGDSALYLCASSLGGTLSYEQYFGPGTRLTVT.

This clonotype was seen only a few times. The chain couples TRBV10-2 to TRBJ2-3, with 10 nucleotides matching TRBD2. CDR1 and CDR2 (germline): WSHSY, SAAADI. This CDR3 comprises 15 residues. Unmatched junction bases numbered 5, after V lost 6 bases and J lost 2 bases. The CDR3 nucleotides read TGCGCCAGCAGGGAGACTAGCGGGTCCACAGATACGCAGTATTTT. Protein product: CASRETSGSTDTQYF.

This clonotype came up many times. The chain has TRBV5-1 and TRBJ1-4; unclear D gene. Germline loops: CDR1 SGHRS, CDR2 YFSETQ. Trimming took 3 bases from V and 6 from J, leaving 9 bases between them. CDR3 size: 13 residues. The CDR3 nucleotides read TGCGCCAGCAGCTCAAGGTTAGATGAAAAACTGTTTTTT. Encoded protein: CASSSRLDEKLFF.

This sequence joins TRBV12-3 or TRBV12-4 and TRBJ2-3; 7 bases fit TRBD2. The CDR3 is 13 residues long. Trimming at V came to 7 bases and at J to 6 bases, leaving 7 bases not matched to a gene. The CDR3 protein is CASNVAGVDTQYF. CDR3 nucleotide sequence: TGTGCCAGCAACGTAGCGGGTGTCGATACGCAGTATTTT.

Many counts were recorded for this clonotype. The chain uses TRBV6-5 and TRBJ1-3; 10 bases match TRBD1. The CDR3 covers 13 residues. V trimming: 10 bases; J trimming: 7 bases; junction bases outside the gene matches: 7. In germline, CDR1 is MNHEY, CDR2 SVGAGI. The CDR3 is CATQKDRGNTIYF. In DNA, the CDR3 is TGTGCCACCCAAAAGGACAGGGGGAACACCATATATTTT.

This clonotype was detected many times. This rearrangement joins TRBV12-3 or TRBV12-4 to TRBJ2-5; no clear D. CDR3 length: 14 amino acids. Trimming removed 1 base at V and 5 bases at J, with 11 bases between. CDR3 in DNA: TGTGCCAGCAGTTTAGGCTTAAGGGCGGAGACCCAGTACTTC. Amino acids: CASSLGLRAETQYF.

The V and J genes are TRBV29-1 and TRBJ2-3; 9 positions match TRBD2. The V gene's germline CDR1 is SQVTM and CDR2 ANQGSEA. V gave up 5 bases and J gave up 7 bases; unmatched junction bases: 7. The CDR3 extends over 13 amino acids. In DNA form, the CDR3 reads TGCAGCGTTACGCGGGAGGGCAGGAATACGCAGTATTTT. Protein: CSVTREGRNTQYF.

This clonotype was recorded a few times. The V call is TRBV5-1, the J call TRBJ1-2, with D unclear. The CDR3 totals 14 residues. Trimming took off 0 bases at V and 3 bases at J, with 9 bases between the two ends. Germline V gives CDR1 SGHRS, CDR2 YFSETQ. The CDR3 reads CASSLDLGYYGYTF. The CDR3 DNA sequence: TGCGCCAGCAGCTTGGATCTCGGATACTATGGCTACACCTTC.

This clonotype has more than one count but fewer than ten. This rearrangement joins TRBV20-1 to TRBJ2-1; 10 bases agree with TRBD2. Trimming removed 1 base from V and 0 bases from J; junction bases left unmatched: 9. The CDR3 loop spans 18 amino acids. The germline V gene has CDR1 DFQATT and CDR2 SNEGSKA (reference sequence). CDR3 residues: CSARATSGVMSSYNEQFF. CDR3 DNA: TGCAGTGCTAGAGCAACTAGCGGGGTGATGAGCTCCTACAATGAGCAGTTCTTC.

Many counts were recorded for this clonotype. This chain links TRBV29-1 with TRBJ1-1; possibly TRBD1 for D (5 bases). The CDR3 totals 14 residues. Germline values: CDR1 SQVTM, CDR2 ANQGSEA. Trimming took off 1 base at V and 6 bases at J, with 15 bases between the two ends. The CDR3, as DNA: TGCAGCGTTGAAGCTGCCGGGACTGGGGCTGAAGCTTTCTTT. This encodes CSVEAAGTGAEAFF.

In this sample, this clonotype turned up many times. The rearrangement uses TRBV19 and TRBJ2-2; D not certain. Germline assignment: CDR1 LNHDA and CDR2 SQIVND (reference sequence). Trimming cost V 2 bases and J 1 base, with 11 bases left between them. This CDR3 region has 16 residues. The CDR3 is CASSILRRLNTGELFF. The CDR3 region has the DNA TGTGCCAGTAGTATATTGAGGAGACTGAACACCGGGGAGCTGTTTTTT.

This clonotype was picked up a small number of times. This chain uses TRBV10-3 with TRBJ1-5; perhaps TRBD1 as D (6 bases). The V and J ends lost 2 bases and 3 bases respectively, with 8 bases between them. Per the germline V gene, CDR1 is ENHRY and CDR2 is SYGVKD. This CDR3 contains 14 residues. The CDR3 DNA reads TGTGCCATCAGTGAGACAGGGATCAATCAGCCCCAGCATTTT. Translation: CAISETGINQPQHF.